These T cell receptor beta chains were read from a single sample in a study of patients and donors after allogeneic stem cell transplantation. TCRdb used MiXCR to reprocess the RT-PCR reads, holding one entry per CDR3 protein. The sample lists around 150,000 distinct CDR3 sequences; about a third were seen once. Input material: blood, either unsorted or a sorted T cell fraction (not recorded which). These receptors were obtained from a human donor who was either an allogeneic HSCT recipient or a stem cell or donor lymphocyte infusion donor (not recorded which). It is not recorded whose cells these are; they may come from a transplant donor. CDR3s include the opening cysteine and the closing phenylalanine or tryptophan. The D gene is left open where the match is weak. Only part of the rows carry a size: once, few, many, or a class if the clone is expanded.

J gene,CDR3 length,V gene,D gene,clone size,CDR3 protein,CDR3 DNA
TRBJ1-5,15,TRBV3-1,TRBD1,few,CASSQDRTGNEPQHF,TGTGCCAGCAGCCAAGATCGGACAGGGAATGAGCCCCAGCATTTT
TRBJ2-3,13,TRBV5-1,.,.,CASSFEPRDTQYF,TGCGCCAGCAGCTTTGAGCCACGGGATACGCAGTATTTT
TRBJ1-5,14,TRBV27,.,.,CASSLRYGDQPQHF,TGTGCCAGCAGTTTGCGATACGGGGATCAGCCCCAGCATTTT
TRBJ1-4,16,TRBV7-9,.,.,CASSLKFYDSNEKLFF,TGTGCCAGCAGCTTAAAGTTCTACGACAGTAATGAAAAACTGTTTTTT
TRBJ1-1,15,TRBV2,.,.,CASSKASGLNTEAFF,TGTGCCAGCAGTAAGGCCAGTGGCTTGAACACTGAAGCTTTCTTT
TRBJ1-6,16,TRBV7-8,.,.,CASSLEAGVYNSPLHF,TGTGCCAGCAGCTTAGAGGCAGGGGTTTATAATTCACCCCTCCACTTT
TRBJ1-5,14,TRBV7-2,TRBD1,.,CASSWGQVNQPQHF,TGTGCCAGCAGCTGGGGACAGGTGAATCAGCCCCAGCATTTT
TRBJ1-2,15,TRBV4-3,.,.,CASSPRGDINYGYTF,TGCGCCAGCAGCCCACGGGGAGATATTAACTATGGCTACACCTTC
TRBJ2-1,16,TRBV6-1,TRBD2,.,CASTRAGGSVGNEQFF,TGTGCCAGCACACGAGCGGGGGGGTCAGTAGGAAATGAGCAGTTCTTC
TRBJ2-3,13,TRBV12-3/TRBV12-4,.,.,CASSPGFRDTQYF,TGTGCCAGCAGCCCGGGGTTCCGAGATACGCAGTATTTT